The 8 T cell receptor beta chains below all came from one sample that was sequenced in a study of blood T cell repertoires in COVID-19 (dated by TCRdb to 2020 to 2021). The library was made by the immunoSEQ multiplex PCR assay. In TCRdb, the immuneACCESS table is reduced to in-frame sequences with V and J assigned. These tables do not hold every clone; where another copy was compared, an unresolved V gene accounts for under half, and the others remain unexplained. The sample records 300,000 to 350,000 clones, about 87% of which are singletons. The top ten hold 1.5% to 2% of the sample. Input material: peripheral blood. The receptors here all came from a woman in her twenties or thirties with COVID-19, enrolled during active disease.

The genes are TRBV7-9 and TRBJ1-6; D not certain. V lost 5 bases and J lost 5, with 13 bases in between. Germline CDR1 SEHNR, CDR2 FQNEAQ (reference sequence). This CDR3 is 15 amino acids long. CDR3 amino acids: CASSREPRDNSPLHF. CDR3 in DNA: TGTGCCAGCAGCAGAGAACCCCGGGATAATTCACCCCTCCACTTT.

The gene calls are TRBV30 and TRBJ1-1; D is uncertain. Germline CDR1 is GTSNPN and CDR2 is SVGIG (reference sequence). This CDR3 comprises 13 residues. The germline V and J ends were trimmed by 3 bases and 3 bases, with 11 bases remaining between them. The CDR3 loop reads CAWRPGPYTEAFF. In DNA, the CDR3 is TGTGCCTGGAGACCTGGCCCCTACACTGAAGCTTTCTTT.

This clone showed up just once. V usage is TRBV2 and J usage is TRBJ1-6; D remains unclear. The CDR3 consists of 13 residues. The germline V gene encodes CDR1 SNHLY and CDR2 FYNNEI. Trimming took off 7 bases at V and 7 bases at J, with 11 bases between the two ends. As DNA, the CDR3 is TGTGCCAGCATCAGCGGCTGGAATTCACCCCTCCACTTT. Protein: CASISGWNSPLHF.

This rearrangement joins TRBV19 to TRBJ1-2; the D gene is possibly TRBD1 (6 bases). Trimming removed 4 bases at V and 8 bases at J, with 14 bases between. Germline assignment: CDR1 LNHDA and CDR2 SQIVND (reference sequence). The CDR3 sequence is 13 residues long. The CDR3 DNA reads TGTGCCAGTAGTAGCATACAGGGAGCCGGCTACACCTTC. The encoded protein is CASSSIQGAGYTF.

V gene TRBV27 combines with J gene TRBJ1-2; no firm D call. Germline CDR1 reads MNHEY; CDR2 reads SMNVEV (reference sequence). Trimming stripped 7 bases from V and 8 bases from J, with 17 bases between. The CDR3 has 13 residues. CDR3 coding DNA: TGTGCCAGCAAAACATGGGAGGGTCGGGGCTACACCTTC. It is translated as CASKTWEGRGYTF.

The chain employs TRBV21-1 and TRBJ1-1; no DNA check was done on the table's D call, TRBD1. TRBV21-1 is reported as a pseudogene. This CDR3 spans 16 amino acids. The CDR3 region has the DNA TGTGCCAGCAGCATCCGACAGGGGGATTCGGGCACTGAAGCTTTCTTT. As protein: CASSIRQGDSGTEAFF.

The chain has TRBV9 and TRBJ1-1; no clear D gene. Germline values: CDR1 SGDLS, CDR2 YYNGEE. The length of the CDR3 is 15 residues. V lost 5 bases to trimming and J lost 2 bases, with 16 bases between them. The CDR3 DNA reads TGTGCCAGCAGTGCGACGGCCCGGGTAAACACTGAAGCTTTCTTT. It translates to CASSATARVNTEAFF.

J is TRBJ1-4 and V is TRBV7-9, with D hard to call. The CDR3 spans 15 residues. V shed 8 bases and J shed 8 bases, with 21 bases lying between them. Germline loops: CDR1 SEHNR, CDR2 FQNEAQ (reference sequence). The CDR3 DNA sequence: TGTGCCAGCGGGAGCCTGGGAACCCTTGGAGAAAAACTGTTTTTT. This translates into CASGSLGTLGEKLFF. Together with reference TRBV7-9 and TRBJ1-4, the CDR3 gives the full variable domain: DTGVSQNPRHKITKRGQNVTFRCDPISEHNRLYWYRQTLGQGPEFLTYFQNEAQLEKSRLLSDRFSAERPKGSFSTLEIQRTEQGDSAMYLCASGSLGTLGEKLFFGSGTQLSVL.